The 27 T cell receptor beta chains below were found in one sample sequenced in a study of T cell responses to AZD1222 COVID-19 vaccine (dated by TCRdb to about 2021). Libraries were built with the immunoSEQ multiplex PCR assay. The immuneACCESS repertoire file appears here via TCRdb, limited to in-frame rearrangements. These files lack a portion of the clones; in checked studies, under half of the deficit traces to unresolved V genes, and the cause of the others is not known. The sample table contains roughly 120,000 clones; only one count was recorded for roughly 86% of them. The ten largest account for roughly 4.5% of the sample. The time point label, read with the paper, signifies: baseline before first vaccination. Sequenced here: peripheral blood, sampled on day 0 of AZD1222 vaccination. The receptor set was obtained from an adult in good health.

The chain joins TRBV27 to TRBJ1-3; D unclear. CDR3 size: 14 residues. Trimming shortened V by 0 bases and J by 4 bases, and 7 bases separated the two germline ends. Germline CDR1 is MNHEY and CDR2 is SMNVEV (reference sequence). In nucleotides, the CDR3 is TGTGCCAGCAGTTTATCGGGGAGGGGAAACACCATATATTTT. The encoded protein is CASSLSGRGNTIYF.

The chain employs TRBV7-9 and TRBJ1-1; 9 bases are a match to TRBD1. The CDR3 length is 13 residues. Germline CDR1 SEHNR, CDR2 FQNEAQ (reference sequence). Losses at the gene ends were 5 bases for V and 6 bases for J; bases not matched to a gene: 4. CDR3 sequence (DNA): TGTGCCAGCAGCCGACAGGGGGGCCCTGAAGCTTTCTTT. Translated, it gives CASSRQGGPEAFF.

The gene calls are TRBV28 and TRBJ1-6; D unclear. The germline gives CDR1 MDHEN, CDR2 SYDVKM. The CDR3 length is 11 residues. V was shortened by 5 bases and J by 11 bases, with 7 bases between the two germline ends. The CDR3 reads CASSLKTPLHF. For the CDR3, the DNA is TGTGCCAGCAGTCTAAAGACACCCCTCCACTTT.

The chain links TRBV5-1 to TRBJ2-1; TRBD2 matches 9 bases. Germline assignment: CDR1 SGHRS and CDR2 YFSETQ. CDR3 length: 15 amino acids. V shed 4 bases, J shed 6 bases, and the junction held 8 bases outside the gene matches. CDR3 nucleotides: TGCGCCAGCAGCGCCGGGTCACTAGCGGGCAATGAGCAGTTCTTC. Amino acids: CASSAGSLAGNEQFF.

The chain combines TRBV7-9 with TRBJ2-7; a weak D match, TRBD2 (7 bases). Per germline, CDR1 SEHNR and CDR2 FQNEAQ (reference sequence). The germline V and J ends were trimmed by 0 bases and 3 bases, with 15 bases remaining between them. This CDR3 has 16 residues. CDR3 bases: TGTGCCAGCAGCTTAGCGGAGGGGGGAGGGCACTACGAGCAGTACTTC. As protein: CASSLAEGGGHYEQYF.

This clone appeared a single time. The CDR3 spells CASSELINQPQHF. The CDR3 DNA reads TGTGCCAGCAGTGAACTGATCAATCAGCCCCAGCATTTT. The chain uses TRBV6-1 and TRBJ1-5; no clear D gene. CDR3 length equals 13 residues. The V and J ends lost 2 bases and 3 bases respectively, with 5 bases between them. Looked up from germline, CDR1 is MNHNS and CDR2 is SASEGT.

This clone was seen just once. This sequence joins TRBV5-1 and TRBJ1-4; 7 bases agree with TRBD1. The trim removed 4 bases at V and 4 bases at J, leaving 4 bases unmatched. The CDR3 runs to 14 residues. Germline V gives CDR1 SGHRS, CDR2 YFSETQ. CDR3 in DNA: TGCGCCAGCAGCGCGGGACAGTTTAATGAAAAACTGTTTTTT. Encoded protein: CASSAGQFNEKLFF.

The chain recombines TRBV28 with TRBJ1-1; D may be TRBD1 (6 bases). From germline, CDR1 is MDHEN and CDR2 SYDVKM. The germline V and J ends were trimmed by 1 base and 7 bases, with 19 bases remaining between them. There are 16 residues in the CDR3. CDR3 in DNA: TGTGCCAGCAGTTTATCATCCACAGGGCCCTTTGGTGAAGCTTTCTTT. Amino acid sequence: CASSLSSTGPFGEAFF.

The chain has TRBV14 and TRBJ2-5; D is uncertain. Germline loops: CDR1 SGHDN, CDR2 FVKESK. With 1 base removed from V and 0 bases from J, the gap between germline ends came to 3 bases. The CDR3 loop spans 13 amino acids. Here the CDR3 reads CASSQGHQETQYF. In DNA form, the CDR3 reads TGTGCCAGCAGCCAAGGGCACCAAGAGACCCAGTACTTC.

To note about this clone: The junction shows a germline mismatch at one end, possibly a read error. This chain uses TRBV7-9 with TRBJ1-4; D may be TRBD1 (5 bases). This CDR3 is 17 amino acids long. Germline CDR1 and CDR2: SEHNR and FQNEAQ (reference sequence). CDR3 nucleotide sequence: TGTGCCAGCAGCTTAGGGGGCAGGGCGTTGACTAATAAAAAACTGTTTTTT. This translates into CASSLGGRALTNKKLFF.

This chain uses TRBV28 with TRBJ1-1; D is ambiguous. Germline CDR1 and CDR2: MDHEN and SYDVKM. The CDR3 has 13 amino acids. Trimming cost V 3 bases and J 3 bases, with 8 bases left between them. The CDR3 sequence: CASSFRVDTEAFF. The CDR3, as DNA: TGTGCCAGCAGTTTCCGGGTCGACACTGAAGCTTTCTTT.

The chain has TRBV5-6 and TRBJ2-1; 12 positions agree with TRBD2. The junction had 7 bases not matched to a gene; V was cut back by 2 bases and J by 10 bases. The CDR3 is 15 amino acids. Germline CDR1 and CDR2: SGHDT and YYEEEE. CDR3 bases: TGTGCCAGCAGCTTAGGTCTAGCGGGAGGGCTGGAGCAGTTCTTC. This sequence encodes CASSLGLAGGLEQFF.

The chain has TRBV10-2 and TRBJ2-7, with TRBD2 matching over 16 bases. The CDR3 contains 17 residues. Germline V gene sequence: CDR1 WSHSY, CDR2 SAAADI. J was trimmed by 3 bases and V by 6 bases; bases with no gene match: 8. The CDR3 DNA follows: TGCGCCAGCAGCCAGGGACTAGCGGGAGGGCCTTTCTACGAGCAGTACTTC. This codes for CASSQGLAGGPFYEQYF.

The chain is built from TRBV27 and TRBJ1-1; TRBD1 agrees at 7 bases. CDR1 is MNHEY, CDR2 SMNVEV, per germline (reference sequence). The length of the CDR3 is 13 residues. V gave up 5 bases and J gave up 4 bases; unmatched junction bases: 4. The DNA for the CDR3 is TGTGCCAGCAGTCCACAGGGGCCCACTGAAGCTTTCTTT. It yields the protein CASSPQGPTEAFF.

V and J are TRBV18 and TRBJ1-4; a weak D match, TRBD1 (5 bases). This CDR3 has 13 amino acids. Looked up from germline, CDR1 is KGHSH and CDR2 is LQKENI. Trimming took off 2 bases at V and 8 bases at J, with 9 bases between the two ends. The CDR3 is CASSPGAEEKLFF. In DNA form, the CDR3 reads TGTGCCAGCTCACCAGGGGCGGAGGAAAAACTGTTTTTT.

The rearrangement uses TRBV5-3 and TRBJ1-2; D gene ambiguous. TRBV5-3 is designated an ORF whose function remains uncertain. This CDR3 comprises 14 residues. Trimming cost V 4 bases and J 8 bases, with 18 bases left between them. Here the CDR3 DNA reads TGTGCCAGAAGCCTGAACATTGCTGAGGAGGGCTACACCTTC. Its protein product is CARSLNIAEEGYTF.

The CDR3 is CASLADRVDYGYTF. DNA of the CDR3: TGTGCCAGTCTCGCGGACAGGGTTGACTATGGCTACACCTTC. The chain is built from TRBV19 and TRBJ1-2; TRBD1 aligns across 8 bases. The V gene's germline CDR1 is LNHDA and CDR2 SQIVND (reference sequence). CDR3 size: 14 residues. V shed 8 bases, J shed 3 bases, and the junction held 8 bases outside the gene matches.

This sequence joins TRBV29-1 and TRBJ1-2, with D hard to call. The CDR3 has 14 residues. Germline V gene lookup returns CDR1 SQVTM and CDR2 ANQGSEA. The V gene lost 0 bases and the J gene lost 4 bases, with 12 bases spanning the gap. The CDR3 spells CSVEDRRSGYGYTF. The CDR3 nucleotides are TGCAGCGTTGAAGATCGAAGATCTGGCTATGGCTACACCTTC.

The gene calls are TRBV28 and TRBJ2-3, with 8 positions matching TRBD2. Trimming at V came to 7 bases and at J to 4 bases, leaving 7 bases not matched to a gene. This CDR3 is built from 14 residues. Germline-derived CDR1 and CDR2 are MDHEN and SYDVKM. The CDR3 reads CASTTGGDADTQYF. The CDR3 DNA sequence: TGTGCCAGCACCACCGGGGGGGATGCAGATACGCAGTATTTT.

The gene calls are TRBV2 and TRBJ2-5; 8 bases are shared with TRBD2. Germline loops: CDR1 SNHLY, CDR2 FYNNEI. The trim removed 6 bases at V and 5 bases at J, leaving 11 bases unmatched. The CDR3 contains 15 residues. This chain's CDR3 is CASRGRSGSAETQYF. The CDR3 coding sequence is TGTGCCAGCAGGGGGAGGAGCGGGAGCGCGGAGACCCAGTACTTC. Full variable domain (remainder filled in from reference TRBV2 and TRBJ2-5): EPEVTQTPSHQVTQMGQEVILRCVPISNHLYFYWYRQILGQKVEFLVSFYNNEISEKSEIFDDQFSVERPDGSNFTLKIRSTKLEDSAMYFCASRGRSGSAETQYFGPGTRLLVL.

The DNA of the CDR3 is TGTGCCAGCAGGAGACAGGGCACAACTAATGAAAAACTGTTTTTT. Translating gives CASRRQGTTNEKLFF. V usage is TRBV6-5 and J usage is TRBJ1-4, with 7 bases that match TRBD1. The CDR3 covers 15 residues. V lost 6 bases, J lost 0 bases, and 4 bases stayed unmatched. Germline V lookup: CDR1 MNHEY, CDR2 SVGAGI.

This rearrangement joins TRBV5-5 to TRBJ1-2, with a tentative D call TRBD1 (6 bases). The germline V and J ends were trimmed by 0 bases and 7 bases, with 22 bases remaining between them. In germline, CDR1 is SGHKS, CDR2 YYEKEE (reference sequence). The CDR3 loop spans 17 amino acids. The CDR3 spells CASSLGGRTGWTSGYTF. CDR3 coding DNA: TGTGCCAGCAGCTTGGGCGGTCGAACAGGGTGGACTTCTGGCTACACCTTC.

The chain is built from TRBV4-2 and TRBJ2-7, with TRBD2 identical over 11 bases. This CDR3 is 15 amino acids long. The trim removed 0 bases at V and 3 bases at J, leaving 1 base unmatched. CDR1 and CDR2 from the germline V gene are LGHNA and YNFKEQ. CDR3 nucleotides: TGTGCCAGCAGCCAAGATAGCGGGAGGGGCTACGAGCAGTACTTC. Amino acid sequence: CASSQDSGRGYEQYF.

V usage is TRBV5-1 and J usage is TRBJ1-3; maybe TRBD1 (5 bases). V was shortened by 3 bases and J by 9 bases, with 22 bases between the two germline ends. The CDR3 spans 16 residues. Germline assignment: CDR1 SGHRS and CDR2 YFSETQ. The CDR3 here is CASSSVSVRDGGTIYF. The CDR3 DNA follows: TGCGCCAGCAGCTCCGTATCTGTCAGGGATGGAGGCACCATATATTTT.

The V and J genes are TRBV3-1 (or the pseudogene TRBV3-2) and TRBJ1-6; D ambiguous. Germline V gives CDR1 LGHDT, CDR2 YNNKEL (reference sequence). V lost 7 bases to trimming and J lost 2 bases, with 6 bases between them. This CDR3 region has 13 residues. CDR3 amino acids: CASTGTYNSPLHF. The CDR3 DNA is TGTGCCAGCACGGGAACCTATAATTCACCCCTCCACTTT.

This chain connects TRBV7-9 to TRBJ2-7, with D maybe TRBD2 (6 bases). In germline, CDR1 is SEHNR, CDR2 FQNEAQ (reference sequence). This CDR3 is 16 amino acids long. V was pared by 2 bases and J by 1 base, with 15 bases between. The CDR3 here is CASSLISAGRSYEQYF. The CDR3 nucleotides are TGTGCCAGCAGCTTAATCTCGGCAGGGAGGTCCTACGAGCAGTACTTC.

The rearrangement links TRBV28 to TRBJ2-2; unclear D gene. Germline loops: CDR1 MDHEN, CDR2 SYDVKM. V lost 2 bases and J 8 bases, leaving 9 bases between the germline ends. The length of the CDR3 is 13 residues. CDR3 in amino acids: CASSLPAGGELFF. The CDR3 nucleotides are TGTGCCAGCAGTTTACCCGCCGGTGGGGAGCTGTTTTTT.